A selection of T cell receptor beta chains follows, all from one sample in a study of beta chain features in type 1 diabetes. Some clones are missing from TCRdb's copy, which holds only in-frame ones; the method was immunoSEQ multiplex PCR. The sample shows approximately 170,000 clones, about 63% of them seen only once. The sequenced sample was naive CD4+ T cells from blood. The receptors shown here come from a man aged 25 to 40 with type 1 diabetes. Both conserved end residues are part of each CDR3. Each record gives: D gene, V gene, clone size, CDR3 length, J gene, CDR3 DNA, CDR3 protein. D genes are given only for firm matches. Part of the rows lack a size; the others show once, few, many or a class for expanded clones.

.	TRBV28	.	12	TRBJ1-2	TGTGCCAGCGGCCTAAGAGGTTATGGCTACACCTTC	CASGLRGYGYTF
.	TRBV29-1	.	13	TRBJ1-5	TGCAGCGTTGCAGGGGATAGCAATCAGCCCCAGCATTTT	CSVAGDSNQPQHF
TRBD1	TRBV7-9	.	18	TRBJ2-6	TGTGCCAGCAGCCTTCAGGGACAGAGTTTCTCTGGGGCCAACGTCCTGACTTTC	CASSLQGQSFSGANVLTF
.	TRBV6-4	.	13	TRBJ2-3	TGTGCCAGCAGTGACACAGGTACAGATACGCAGTATTTT	CASSDTGTDTQYF
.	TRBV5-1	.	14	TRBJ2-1	TGCGCCAGCAGCCCAGGGCCAGCCAGCAATGAGCAGTTCTTC	CASSPGPASNEQFF
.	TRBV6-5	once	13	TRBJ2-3	TGTGCCAGCAGTAAAACCAGGGTAGATACGCAGTATTTT	CASSKTRVDTQYF
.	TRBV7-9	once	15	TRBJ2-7	TGTGCCAGCAGTATTGGGGGCGCCGCGGCCTACGAGCAGTACTTC	CASSIGGAAAYEQYF
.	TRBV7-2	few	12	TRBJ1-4	TGTGCCAGCAGCTGGGCGGGAGGCAAACTGTTTTTT	CASSWAGGKLFF
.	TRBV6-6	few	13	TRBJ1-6	TGTGCCAGCACCAGGGTAGATAATTCACCCCTCCACTTT	CASTRVDNSPLHF
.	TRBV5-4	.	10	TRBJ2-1	TGTGCCAGACTAGGGGTGGAGCAGTTCTTC	CARLGVEQFF
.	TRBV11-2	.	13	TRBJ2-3	TGTGCCAGCAGCTTAGAAGGGTCGAATACGCAGTATTTT	CASSLEGSNTQYF
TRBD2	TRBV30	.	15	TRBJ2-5	TGTGCCTGGAGTGGGGGACTAGCGGAACAAGAGACCCAGTACTTC	CAWSGGLAEQETQYF
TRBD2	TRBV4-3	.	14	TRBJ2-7	TGCGCCAGCAGCCAAGAGCGGCGGGGGGACGAGCAGTACTTC	CASSQERRGDEQYF
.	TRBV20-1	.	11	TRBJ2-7	TGCAGTGCTAGTGGACAGAACGAGCAGTACTTC	CSASGQNEQYF
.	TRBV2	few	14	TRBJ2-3	TGTGCCAGCAGTGCCTTGTTTAGCACAGATACGCAGTATTTT	CASSALFSTDTQYF
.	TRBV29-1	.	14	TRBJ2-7	TGCAGCGCCACTTCACGGCCGAGCTCCTACGAGCAGTACTTC	CSATSRPSSYEQYF
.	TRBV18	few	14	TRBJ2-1	TGTGCCAGCTCACCATCATTGGGGTACAATGAGCAGTTCTTC	CASSPSLGYNEQFF
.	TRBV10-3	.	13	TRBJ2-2	TGTGCCATCAGTGAGTCGACCGAAAGGGAGCTGTTTTTT	CAISESTERELFF
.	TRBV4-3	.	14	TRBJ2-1	TGCGCCAGCAGCCAAGATGGAAGGAATCTTGAGCAGTTCTTC	CASSQDGRNLEQFF
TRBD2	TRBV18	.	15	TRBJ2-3	TGTGCCAGCTCACCCAGACTAGCGGTCACAGATACGCAGTATTTT	CASSPRLAVTDTQYF
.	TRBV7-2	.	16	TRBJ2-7	TGTGCCAGCAGCTTAGTGGGTTCCGGGAACTCCTACGAGCAGTACTTC	CASSLVGSGNSYEQYF
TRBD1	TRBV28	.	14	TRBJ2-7	TGTGCCAGCAGTTTATCACAGGGGACGTACGAGCAGTACTTC	CASSLSQGTYEQYF
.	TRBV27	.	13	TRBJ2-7	TGTGCCAGCGGGTTCTACAGTCGGGGCGAGCAGTACTTC	CASGFYSRGEQYF
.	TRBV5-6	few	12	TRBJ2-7	TGTGCCAGCAGCTTTCATCGCTACGAGCAGTACTTC	CASSFHRYEQYF
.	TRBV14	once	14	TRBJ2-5	TGTGCCAGCAGTCGAAACAGGGCTGGAGAGACCCAGTACTTC	CASSRNRAGETQYF
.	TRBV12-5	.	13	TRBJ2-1	TGTGCTAGTGGTTTGGTAATAAACAATGAGCAGTTCTTC	CASGLVINNEQFF
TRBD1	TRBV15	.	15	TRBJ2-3	TGTGCCACCAGCAGACCGGGACAGGGCGCAGATACGCAGTATTTT	CATSRPGQGADTQYF
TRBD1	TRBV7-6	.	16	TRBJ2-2	TGTGCCAGCAGGTCCCCATGGGACAGGGAAACCGGGGAGCTGTTTTTT	CASRSPWDRETGELFF
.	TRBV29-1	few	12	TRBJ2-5	TGCAGTCACCGGGACACCGAAGAGACCCAGTACTTC	CSHRDTEETQYF
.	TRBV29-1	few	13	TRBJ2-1	TGCAGCTTCGGTAAGCCCGGATGGAATGAGCAGTTCTTC	CSFGKPGWNEQFF
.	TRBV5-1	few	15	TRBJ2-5	TGCGCCAGCAGCCACCGGGACGGCGGACGGGAGACCCAGTACTTC	CASSHRDGGRETQYF
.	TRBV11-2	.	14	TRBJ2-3	TGTGCCAGCAGCTTAGATATTCCTCCCGGGAAGCAGTATTTT	CASSLDIPPGKQYF
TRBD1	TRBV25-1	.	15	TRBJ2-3	TGTGCCAGCAGTTCACCCGGGACAGGGGCAGATACGCAGTATTTT	CASSSPGTGADTQYF
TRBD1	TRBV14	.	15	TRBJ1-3	TGTGCCAGCAGGCACCTGACAGGGGAAGGAAACACCATATATTTT	CASRHLTGEGNTIYF
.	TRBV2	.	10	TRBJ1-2	TGTGCCAGCAGGCTGGGCGACTACACCTTC	CASRLGDYTF
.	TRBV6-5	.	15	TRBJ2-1	TGTGCCAGCAGTTACCTACCTAGCTCCTACAATGAGCAGTTCTTC	CASSYLPSSYNEQFF
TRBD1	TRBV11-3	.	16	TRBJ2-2	TGTGCCAGCAGCGGAAACACAGGGGGCCCGGCCGGGGAGCTGTTTTTT	CASSGNTGGPAGELFF
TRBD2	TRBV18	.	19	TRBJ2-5	TGTGCCAGCTCACCCATCGCTAGCGGGGGCCTACTTCTCCAAGAGACCCAGTACTTC	CASSPIASGGLLLQETQYF
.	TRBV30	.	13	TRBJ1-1	TGTGCCTGGAGCGCACAAGCGGGCACTGAAGCTTTCTTT	CAWSAQAGTEAFF
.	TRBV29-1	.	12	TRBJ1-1	TGCAGCGTTGCACAGGGTTCGACTGAAGCTTTCTTT	CSVAQGSTEAFF
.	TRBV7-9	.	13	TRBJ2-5	TGTGCCAGCAGCTTTGGATCGCAAGAGACCCAGTACTTC	CASSFGSQETQYF
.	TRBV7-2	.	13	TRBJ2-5	TGTGCCAGCAGCTTCCAGGGCTCAGAGACCCAGTACTTC	CASSFQGSETQYF
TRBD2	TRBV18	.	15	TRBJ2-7	TGTGCCAGCTCACCACTTCGCGGGGGGGCCGACGAGCAGTACTTC	CASSPLRGGADEQYF
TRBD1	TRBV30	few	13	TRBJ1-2	TGTGCCTGGAGCCCACAGGGGGGATATGGCTACACCTTC	CAWSPQGGYGYTF
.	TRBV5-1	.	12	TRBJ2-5	TGCGCCAGCAGCGTGGGACAAGAGACCCAGTACTTC	CASSVGQETQYF
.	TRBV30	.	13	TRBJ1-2	TGTGCCTGGACCGTGGACACTTTAGATGGCTACACCTTC	CAWTVDTLDGYTF
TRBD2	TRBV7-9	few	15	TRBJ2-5	TGTGCCAGCAGCTCCGGACTAGCGGGCCAAGAGACCCAGTACTTC	CASSSGLAGQETQYF
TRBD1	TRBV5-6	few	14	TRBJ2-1	TGTGCCAGCAGCCGTGGGACAGCTTACAATGAGCAGTTCTTC	CASSRGTAYNEQFF
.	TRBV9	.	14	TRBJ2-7	TGTGCCAGCAGCGCTGACGGTGGATCCTACGAGCAGTACTTC	CASSADGGSYEQYF
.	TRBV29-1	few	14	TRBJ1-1	TGCAGCGTTGCAGGGAGGTGGCTGAACACTGAAGCTTTCTTT	CSVAGRWLNTEAFF
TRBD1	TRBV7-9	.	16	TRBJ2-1	TGTGCCAGCAGCACCTCGGACAGGGACCCCTACAATGAGCAGTTCTTC	CASSTSDRDPYNEQFF
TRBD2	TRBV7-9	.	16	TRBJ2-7	TGTGCCAGCAGCTTAGGACTAGCGGGGGACCTCTACGAGCAGTACTTC	CASSLGLAGDLYEQYF
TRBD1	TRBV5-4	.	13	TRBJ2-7	TGTGCCAGCAGCCGGGACAGCGGCTACGAGCAGTACTTC	CASSRDSGYEQYF
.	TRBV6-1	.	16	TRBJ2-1	TGTGCCAGCAGTGAAGTGGGCAGCAGCTCCTACAATGAGCAGTTCTTC	CASSEVGSSSYNEQFF
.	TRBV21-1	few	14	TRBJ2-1	TGTGCCAGCAGGAACCCGGGAGCAGACAATGAGCAGTTCTTC	CASRNPGADNEQFF
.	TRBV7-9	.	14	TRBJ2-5	TGTGCCAGTCATACCCTCGGGGCAGGAGAGACCCAGTACTTC	CASHTLGAGETQYF
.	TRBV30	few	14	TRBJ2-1	TGTGCCTGGAGTGCCCTTCTAGATCGCAATGAGCAGTTCTTC	CAWSALLDRNEQFF
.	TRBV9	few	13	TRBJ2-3	TGTGCCAGCAGTGCCATGGGGACAGATACGCAGTATTTT	CASSAMGTDTQYF
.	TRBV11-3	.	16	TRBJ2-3	TGTGCCAGCAGCTTAGGTTTGGTCCCTAGCACAGATACGCAGTATTTT	CASSLGLVPSTDTQYF